These T cell receptor beta chains were read from a single sample in a study of blood T cell repertoires in COVID-19. Produced via immunoSEQ multiplex PCR; TCRdb's table is partial and in-frame only. The table has 120,000 or so clones, more than 75% seen once. The sample comprised peripheral blood. The source of these receptors is a man aged 60 to 75 with acute or convalescent COVID-19. Each CDR3 is given with its conserved first and last residue. A D gene is named only where the DNA matches it firmly. A row's size may be missing; if present it is once, few, many or a size class.

V	J	D	size	CDR3	DNA
TRBV19	TRBJ1-4	-	-	CASSRGIDEKLFF	TGTGCCAGTAGTCGGGGGATAGACGAAAAACTGTTTTTT
TRBV6-5	TRBJ1-1	-	-	CASTAVNTEAFF	TGTGCCAGCACGGCGGTGAACACTGAAGCTTTCTTT
TRBV19	TRBJ2-7	TRBD2	-	CASKIAGRDEQYF	TGTGCCAGTAAAATAGCGGGAAGAGACGAGCAGTACTTC
TRBV7-9	TRBJ2-6	-	-	CASSLFFGKANVLTF	TGTGCCAGCAGCTTATTTTTCGGGAAGGCCAACGTCCTGACTTTC
TRBV7-2	TRBJ2-3	TRBD2	-	CASRDRGLAGATDTQYF	TGTGCCAGCAGGGACCGGGGGCTAGCGGGAGCTACAGATACGCAGTATTTT
TRBV9	TRBJ2-1	-	-	CASSVPRNEQFF	TGTGCCAGCAGCGTCCCCAGGAATGAGCAGTTCTTC
TRBV20-1	TRBJ2-1	TRBD2	few	CSASPEGTSGLYNEQFF	TGCAGTGCTAGTCCCGAGGGGACTAGCGGCCTATACAATGAGCAGTTCTTC
TRBV7-2	TRBJ2-7	TRBD2	-	CASSLGLAGDQYF	TGTGCCAGCAGCTTAGGACTAGCGGGAGATCAGTACTTC
TRBV4-2	TRBJ2-7	TRBD2	-	CASSREPYPAGTTLGSYEQYF	TGTGCCAGCAGCCGCGAGCCTTACCCAGCGGGAACGACGTTGGGCTCCTACGAGCAGTACTTC
TRBV7-3	TRBJ2-2	-	-	CASSLKPRTGELFF	TGTGCCAGCAGCTTAAAGCCTAGGACCGGGGAGCTGTTTTTT
TRBV5-1	TRBJ1-2	-	-	CASSFTGTNYGYTF	TGCGCCAGCAGCTTTACAGGGACTAACTATGGCTACACCTTC
TRBV14	TRBJ2-2	TRBD1	-	CASSTGQGFPGELFF	TGTGCCAGCAGCACGGGACAGGGATTTCCCGGGGAGCTGTTTTTT
TRBV27	TRBJ2-7	TRBD1	-	CASSPTGSYEQYF	TGTGCCAGCAGTCCGACAGGGAGCTACGAGCAGTACTTC
TRBV7-8	TRBJ1-4	-	-	CASSRRDKTFDEKLFF	TGTGCCAGCAGCCGACGGGACAAAACCTTCGATGAAAAACTGTTTTTT
TRBV7-7	TRBJ2-5	TRBD2	-	CASSFGSGSGIGETQYF	TGTGCCAGCAGCTTTGGTAGCGGGAGCGGGATAGGAGAGACCCAGTACTTC
TRBV7-2	TRBJ2-1	TRBD1	-	CASSPFVRTGSYNEQFF	TGTGCCAGCAGCCCGTTTGTGAGGACAGGCTCCTACAATGAGCAGTTCTTC
TRBV18	TRBJ2-5	TRBD2	-	CASSPLYKREVETQYF	TGTGCCAGCTCACCACTATATAAGCGGGAGGTAGAGACCCAGTACTTC
TRBV28	TRBJ2-1	-	-	CASTKEGLYNEQFF	TGTGCCAGCACGAAGGAGGGCCTCTACAATGAGCAGTTCTTC
TRBV6-5	TRBJ1-1	-	-	CASSYDRSEAFF	TGTGCCAGCAGTTACGACAGATCTGAAGCTTTCTTT
TRBV5-1	TRBJ2-1	-	-	CASSLLAGRPDEQFF	TGCGCCAGCAGCTTGCTCGCTGGGAGACCCGATGAGCAGTTCTTC
TRBV5-1	TRBJ2-7	TRBD1	-	CASSSSGTGGEQYF	TGCGCCAGCAGCTCCTCGGGGACAGGGGGCGAGCAGTACTTC
TRBV6-5	TRBJ2-7	TRBD1	-	CASSYGQGAVYEQYF	TGTGCCAGCAGTTACGGGCAGGGGGCTGTCTACGAGCAGTACTTC
TRBV28	TRBJ1-4	TRBD1	-	CASSLDRGREKLFF	TGTGCCAGCAGCCTCGACAGGGGGCGTGAAAAACTGTTTTTT
TRBV6-4	TRBJ2-2	-	-	CASSTDSTGELFF	TGTGCCAGCAGTACCGACAGCACCGGGGAGCTGTTTTTT
TRBV7-3	TRBJ2-5	TRBD2	-	CASSPNPGGDWETQYF	TGTGCCAGCAGCCCGAATCCCGGGGGGGACTGGGAGACCCAGTACTTC
TRBV11-2	TRBJ1-2	-	-	CASSPNTGNYGYTF	TGTGCCAGCAGCCCAAACACAGGGAACTATGGCTACACCTTC
TRBV19	TRBJ1-5	TRBD1	few	CGTGQGGQPQHF	TGTGGGACGGGACAGGGTGGTCAGCCCCAGCATTTT
TRBV6-4	TRBJ1-3	-	-	CASSGGGNTIYF	TGTGCCAGCTCTGGAGGGGGAAACACCATATATTTT
TRBV18	TRBJ2-1	-	-	CASSPLAGTTYNEQFF	TGTGCCAGCTCACCTCTCGCCGGGACAACCTACAATGAGCAGTTCTTC
TRBV19	TRBJ1-1	-	-	CASKGVQGRDTEAFF	TGTGCCAGTAAGGGGGTACAGGGCCGGGACACTGAAGCTTTCTTT
TRBV7-6	TRBJ2-1	TRBD1	-	CASSLWGGTGGYNEQFF	TGTGCCAGCAGCTTATGGGGAGGGACAGGGGGGTACAATGAGCAGTTCTTC
TRBV28	TRBJ2-2	TRBD2	few	CASTSGRAGELFF	TGTGCCAGCACCTCTGGGAGGGCCGGGGAGCTGTTTTTT
TRBV6-6	TRBJ2-6	TRBD1	-	CASSPGTGTFSGANVLTF	TGTGCCAGCAGTCCCGGGACAGGGACCTTCTCTGGGGCCAACGTCCTGACTTTC
TRBV4-3	TRBJ2-7	-	-	CASSRETGVPYYEQYF	TGCGCCAGCAGCCGAGAGACTGGAGTCCCCTACTACGAGCAGTACTTC
TRBV6-5	TRBJ2-2	-	-	CASSYPTGSTGELFF	TGTGCCAGCAGTTACCCAACAGGGAGCACCGGGGAGCTGTTTTTT
TRBV28	TRBJ1-1	-	-	CASSLGEDTEAFF	TGTGCCAGCAGTTTAGGGGAGGACACTGAAGCTTTCTTT
TRBV4-3	TRBJ2-7	-	-	CASSPSGAGSYEQYF	TGCGCCAGCAGCCCGAGCGGAGCGGGCTCCTACGAGCAGTACTTC
TRBV7-2	TRBJ2-1	TRBD2	once	CASSSQIAGGPGREQFF	TGTGCCAGCAGCTCGCAAATAGCGGGAGGGCCCGGTCGTGAGCAGTTCTTC
TRBV7-6	TRBJ2-3	TRBD2	-	CASSLAGQGDTQYF	TGTGCCAGCAGCCTAGCGGGTCAGGGGGATACGCAGTATTTT
TRBV4-3	TRBJ2-4	-	-	CASSQEERGAKNIQYF	TGCGCCAGCAGCCAAGAAGAACGGGGGGCCAAAAACATTCAGTACTTC
TRBV7-2	TRBJ2-1	TRBD2	few	CASSPSGLAGVNEQFF	TGTGCCAGCAGCCCCTCGGGACTAGCGGGAGTCAATGAGCAGTTCTTC
TRBV15	TRBJ1-2	-	-	CATSRGTGTTYGYTF	TGTGCCACCAGCAGAGGGACCGGGACAACCTATGGCTACACCTTC
TRBV5-1	TRBJ2-5	TRBD1	few	CASSLSGQGETQYF	TGCGCCAGCAGCTTATCGGGACAGGGGGAGACCCAGTACTTC
TRBV4-1	TRBJ2-1	TRBD1	-	CASSVETGGYNEQFF	TGCGCCAGCAGCGTGGAGACAGGGGGTTACAATGAGCAGTTCTTC
TRBV7-2	TRBJ1-1	-	-	CASSYTGLTEAFF	TGTGCCAGCAGCTACACAGGGCTCACTGAAGCTTTCTTT
TRBV28	TRBJ1-6	TRBD1	-	CASSRLGQGSYNSPLHF	TGTGCCAGCAGTCGCCTCGGACAGGGCTCCTATAATTCACCCCTCCACTTT
TRBV9	TRBJ2-2	TRBD2	-	CASSEGGRTTNTGELFF	TGTGCCAGCAGCGAGGGAGGGCGTACTACGAACACCGGGGAGCTGTTTTTT